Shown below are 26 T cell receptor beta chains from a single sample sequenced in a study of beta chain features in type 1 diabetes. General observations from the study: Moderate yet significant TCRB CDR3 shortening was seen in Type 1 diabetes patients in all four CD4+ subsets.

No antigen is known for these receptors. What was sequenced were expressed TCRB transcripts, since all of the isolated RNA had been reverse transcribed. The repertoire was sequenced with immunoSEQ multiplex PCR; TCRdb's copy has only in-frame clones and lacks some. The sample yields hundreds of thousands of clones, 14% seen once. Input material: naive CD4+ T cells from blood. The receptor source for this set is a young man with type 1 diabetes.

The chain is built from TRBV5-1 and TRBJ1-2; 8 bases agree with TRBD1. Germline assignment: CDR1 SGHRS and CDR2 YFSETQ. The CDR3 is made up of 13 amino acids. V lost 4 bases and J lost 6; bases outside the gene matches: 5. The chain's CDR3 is CASSTGQGDGYTF. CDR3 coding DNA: TGCGCCAGCAGCACCGGACAGGGCGATGGCTACACCTTC.

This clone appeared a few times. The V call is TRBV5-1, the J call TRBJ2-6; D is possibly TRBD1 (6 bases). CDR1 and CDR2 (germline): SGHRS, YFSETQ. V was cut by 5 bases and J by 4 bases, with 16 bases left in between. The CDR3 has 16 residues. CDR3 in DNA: TGCGCCAGCAGGAGTCAGGGGCAGCAGGGGGCCAACGTCCTGACTTTC. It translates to CASRSQGQQGANVLTF.

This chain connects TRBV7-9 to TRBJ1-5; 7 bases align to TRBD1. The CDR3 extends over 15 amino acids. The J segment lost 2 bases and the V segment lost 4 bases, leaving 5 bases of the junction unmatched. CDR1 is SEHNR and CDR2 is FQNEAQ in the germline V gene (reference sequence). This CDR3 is CASSSGTAGNQPQHF. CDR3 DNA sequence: TGTGCCAGCAGCTCCGGGACAGCCGGCAATCAGCCCCAGCATTTT.

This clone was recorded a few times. CDR3 in DNA: TGTGCCACCAGCAGAGAGGGACTAGCGGTAACATCGAACACCGGGGAGCTGTTTTTT. This codes for CATSREGLAVTSNTGELFF. The chain joins TRBV15 to TRBJ2-2, with TRBD2 matching 11 bases. J gave up 0 bases and V 0 bases, and 6 bases lay outside the gene matches. The CDR3 is 19 amino acids. The germline CDR1 and CDR2 sequences are LNHNV and YYDKDF (reference sequence).

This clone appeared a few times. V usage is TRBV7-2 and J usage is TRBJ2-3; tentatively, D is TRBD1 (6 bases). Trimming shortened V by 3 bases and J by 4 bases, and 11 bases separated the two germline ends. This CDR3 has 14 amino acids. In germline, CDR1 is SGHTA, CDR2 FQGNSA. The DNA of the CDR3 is TGTGCCAGCAGCTTCAATTACAGGGCAGATACGCAGTATTTT. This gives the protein CASSFNYRADTQYF. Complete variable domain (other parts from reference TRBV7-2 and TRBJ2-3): GAGVSQSPSNKVTEKGKDVELRCDPISGHTALYWYRQSLGQGLEFLIYFQGNSAPDKSGLPSDRFSAERTGGSVSTLTIQRTQQEDSAVYLCASSFNYRADTQYFGPGTRLTVL.

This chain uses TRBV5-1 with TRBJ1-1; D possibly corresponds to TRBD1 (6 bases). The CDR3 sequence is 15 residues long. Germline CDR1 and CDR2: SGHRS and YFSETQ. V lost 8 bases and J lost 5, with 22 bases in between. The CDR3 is CASTSGDRRGTEAFF. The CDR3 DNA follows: TGCGCCAGTACCTCAGGGGATCGTCGAGGTACTGAAGCTTTCTTT.

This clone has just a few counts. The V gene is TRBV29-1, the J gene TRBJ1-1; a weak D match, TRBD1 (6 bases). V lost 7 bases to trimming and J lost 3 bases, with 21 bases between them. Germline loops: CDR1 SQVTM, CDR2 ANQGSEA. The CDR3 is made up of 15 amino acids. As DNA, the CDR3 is TGCAGCGCCCTGGGGGCAGGTCACCAACACACTGAAGCTTTCTTT. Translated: CSALGAGHQHTEAFF.

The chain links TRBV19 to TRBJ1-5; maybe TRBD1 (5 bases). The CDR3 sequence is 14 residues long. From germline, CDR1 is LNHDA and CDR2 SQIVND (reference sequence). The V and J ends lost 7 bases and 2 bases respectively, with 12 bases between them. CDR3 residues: CASTGLDGNQPQHF. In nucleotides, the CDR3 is TGTGCCAGTACAGGGTTGGATGGCAATCAGCCCCAGCATTTT.

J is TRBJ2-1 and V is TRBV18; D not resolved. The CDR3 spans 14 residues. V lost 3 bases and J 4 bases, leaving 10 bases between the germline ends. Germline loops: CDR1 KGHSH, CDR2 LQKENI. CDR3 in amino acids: CASSPGSAYNEQFF. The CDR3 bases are TGTGCCAGCTCACCGGGCTCGGCTTACAATGAGCAGTTCTTC.

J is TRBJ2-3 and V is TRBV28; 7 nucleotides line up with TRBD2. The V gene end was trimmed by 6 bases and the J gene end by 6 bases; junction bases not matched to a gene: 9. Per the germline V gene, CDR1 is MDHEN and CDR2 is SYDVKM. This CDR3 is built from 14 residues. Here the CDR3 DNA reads TGTGCCAGCAGCCCCTTCCGCGGGAGTGATACGCAGTATTTT. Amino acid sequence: CASSPFRGSDTQYF.

The DNA of the CDR3 is TGTGCCAGTAGTATAACTAGCGGGAGGGGCAATGAGCAGTTCTTC. This sequence encodes CASSITSGRGNEQFF. The rearrangement uses TRBV19 and TRBJ2-1; 13 bases agree with TRBD2. CDR1 is LNHDA, CDR2 SQIVND, per germline (reference sequence). After removal of 2 bases from V and 6 bases from J, the junction contained 1 base not matched to a gene. The CDR3 extends over 15 amino acids.

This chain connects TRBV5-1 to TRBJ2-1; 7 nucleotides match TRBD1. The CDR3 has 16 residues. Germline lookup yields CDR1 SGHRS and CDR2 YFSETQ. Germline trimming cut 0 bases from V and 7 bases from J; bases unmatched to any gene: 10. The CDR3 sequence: CASSLALGGAGNEQFF. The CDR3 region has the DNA TGCGCCAGCAGCTTGGCATTAGGGGGCGCCGGTAATGAGCAGTTCTTC. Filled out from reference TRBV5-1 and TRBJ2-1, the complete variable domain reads KAGVTQTPRYLIKTRGQQVTLSCSPISGHRSVSWYQQTPGQGLQFLFEYFSETQRNKGNFPGRFSGRQFSNSRSEMNVSTLELGDSALYLCASSLALGGAGNEQFFGPGTRLTVL.

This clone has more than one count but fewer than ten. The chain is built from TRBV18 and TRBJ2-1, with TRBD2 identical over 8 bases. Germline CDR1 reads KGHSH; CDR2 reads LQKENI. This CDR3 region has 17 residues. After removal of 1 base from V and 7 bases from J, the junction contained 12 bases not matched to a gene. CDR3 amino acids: CASSPRGAAGVGNEQFF. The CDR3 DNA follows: TGTGCCAGCTCACCACGCGGGGCAGCGGGAGTCGGGAATGAGCAGTTCTTC.

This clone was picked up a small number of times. In DNA, the CDR3 is TGCAGCACACAAGGACAGGGGGCTTATGGCTACACCTTC. This gives the protein CSTQGQGAYGYTF. The V call is TRBV29-1, the J call TRBJ1-2; 11 bases fit TRBD1. Germline V lookup: CDR1 SQVTM, CDR2 ANQGSEA. This CDR3 is built from 13 residues. V shed 8 bases and J 5 bases; nucleotides not matched to a gene: 7.

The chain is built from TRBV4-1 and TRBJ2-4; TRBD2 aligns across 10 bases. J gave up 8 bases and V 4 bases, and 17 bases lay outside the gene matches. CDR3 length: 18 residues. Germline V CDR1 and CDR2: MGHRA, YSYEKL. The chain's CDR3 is CASSRRIAGGGGEDIQYF. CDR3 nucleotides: TGCGCCAGCAGCCGCAGAATAGCGGGAGGAGGAGGGGAAGACATTCAGTACTTC.

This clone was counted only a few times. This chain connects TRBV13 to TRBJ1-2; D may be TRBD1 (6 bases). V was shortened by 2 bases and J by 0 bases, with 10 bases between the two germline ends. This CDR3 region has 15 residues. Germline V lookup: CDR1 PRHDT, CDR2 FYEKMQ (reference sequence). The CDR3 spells CASSLLQGANYGYTF. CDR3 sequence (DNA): TGTGCCAGCAGCTTATTACAGGGAGCTAACTATGGCTACACCTTC.

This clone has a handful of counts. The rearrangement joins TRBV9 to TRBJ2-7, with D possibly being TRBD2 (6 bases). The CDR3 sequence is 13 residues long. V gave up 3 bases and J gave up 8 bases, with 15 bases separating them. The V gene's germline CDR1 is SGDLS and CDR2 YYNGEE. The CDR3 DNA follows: TGTGCCAGCAGCGCCCGGAGGGACTCGCAGCAGTACTTC. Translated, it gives CASSARRDSQQYF.

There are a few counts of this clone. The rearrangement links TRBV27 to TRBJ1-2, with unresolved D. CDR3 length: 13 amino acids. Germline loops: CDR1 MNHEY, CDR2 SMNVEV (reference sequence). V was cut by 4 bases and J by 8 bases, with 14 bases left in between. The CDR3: CASSSSGSRGYTF. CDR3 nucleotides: TGTGCCAGCAGTTCCTCCGGGTCTCGAGGCTACACCTTC.

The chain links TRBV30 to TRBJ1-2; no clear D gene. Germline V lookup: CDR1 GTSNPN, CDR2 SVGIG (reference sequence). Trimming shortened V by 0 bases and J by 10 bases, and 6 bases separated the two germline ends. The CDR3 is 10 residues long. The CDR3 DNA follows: TGTGCCTGGAGTGTACTCGACTACACCTTC. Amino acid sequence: CAWSVLDYTF.

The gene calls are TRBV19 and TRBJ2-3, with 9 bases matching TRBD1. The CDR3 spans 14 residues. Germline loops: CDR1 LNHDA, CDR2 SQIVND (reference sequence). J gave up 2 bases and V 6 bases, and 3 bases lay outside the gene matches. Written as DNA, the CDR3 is TGTGCCAGTAGGAGACAGGGGGACACAGATACGCAGTATTTT. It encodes CASRRQGDTDTQYF.

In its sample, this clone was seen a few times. The CDR3 protein is CASSLTASGANVLTF. DNA for the CDR3: TGTGCCAGCAGCCTGACAGCCTCTGGGGCCAACGTCCTGACTTTC. The chain carries TRBV7-9 and TRBJ2-6; D might be TRBD1 (5 bases). From germline, CDR1 is SEHNR and CDR2 FQNEAQ (reference sequence). V lost 5 bases and J lost 0, with 8 bases in between. The CDR3 contains 15 residues.

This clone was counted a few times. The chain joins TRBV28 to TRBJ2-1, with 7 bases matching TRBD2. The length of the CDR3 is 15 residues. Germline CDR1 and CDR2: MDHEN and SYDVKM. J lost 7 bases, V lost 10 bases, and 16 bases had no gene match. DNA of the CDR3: TGTGCCACCCGCCTAGGGGCTAGCGGTAGGAATGAGCAGTTCTTC. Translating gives CATRLGASGRNEQFF.

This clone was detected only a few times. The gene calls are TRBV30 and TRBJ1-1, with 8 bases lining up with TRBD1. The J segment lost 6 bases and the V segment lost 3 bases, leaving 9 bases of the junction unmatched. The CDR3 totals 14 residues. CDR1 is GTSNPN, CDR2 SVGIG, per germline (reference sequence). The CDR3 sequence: CAWSAAGGMAEAFF. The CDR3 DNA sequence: TGTGCCTGGAGCGCTGCAGGGGGCATGGCTGAAGCTTTCTTT.

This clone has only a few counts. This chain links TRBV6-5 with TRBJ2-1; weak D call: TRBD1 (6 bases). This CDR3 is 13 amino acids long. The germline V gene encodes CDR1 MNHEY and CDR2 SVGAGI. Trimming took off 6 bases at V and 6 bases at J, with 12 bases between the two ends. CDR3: CASRTGQLNEQFF. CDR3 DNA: TGTGCCAGCAGAACAGGACAGCTCAATGAGCAGTTCTTC.

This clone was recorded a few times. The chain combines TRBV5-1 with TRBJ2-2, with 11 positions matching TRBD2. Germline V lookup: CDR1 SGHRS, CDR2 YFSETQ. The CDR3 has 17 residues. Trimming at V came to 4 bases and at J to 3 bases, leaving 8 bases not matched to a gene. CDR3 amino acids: CASSNIAGGSDTGELFF. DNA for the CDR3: TGCGCCAGCAGCAACATAGCGGGAGGGTCCGACACCGGGGAGCTGTTTTTT.

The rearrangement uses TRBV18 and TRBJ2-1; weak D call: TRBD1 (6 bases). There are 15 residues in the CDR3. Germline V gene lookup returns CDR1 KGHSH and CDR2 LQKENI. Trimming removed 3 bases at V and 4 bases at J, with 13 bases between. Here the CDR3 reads CASSPQTQGYNEQFF. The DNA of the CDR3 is TGTGCCAGCTCACCTCAGACACAGGGATACAATGAGCAGTTCTTC.